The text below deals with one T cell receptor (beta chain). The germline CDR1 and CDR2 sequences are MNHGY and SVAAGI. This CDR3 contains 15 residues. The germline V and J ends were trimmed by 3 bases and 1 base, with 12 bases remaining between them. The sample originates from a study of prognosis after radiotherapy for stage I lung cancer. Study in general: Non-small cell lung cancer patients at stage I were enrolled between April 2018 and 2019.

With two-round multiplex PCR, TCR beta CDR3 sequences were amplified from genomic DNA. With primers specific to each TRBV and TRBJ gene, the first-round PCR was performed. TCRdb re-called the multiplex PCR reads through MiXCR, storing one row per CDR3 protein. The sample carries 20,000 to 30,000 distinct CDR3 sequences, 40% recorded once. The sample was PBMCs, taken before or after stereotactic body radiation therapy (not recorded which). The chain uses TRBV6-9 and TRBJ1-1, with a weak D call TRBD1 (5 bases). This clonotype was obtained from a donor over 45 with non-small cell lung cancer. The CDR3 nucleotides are TGTGCCAGCAGTTACTCTGGACACCAGAACACTGAAGCTTTCTTT. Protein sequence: CASSYSGHQNTEAFF.